Detailed here is one T cell receptor (beta chain). Its antigen is still unknown. CDR1 is MNHEY, CDR2 SVGAGI, per germline. Trimming removed 5 bases at V and 2 bases at J, with 10 bases between. The CDR3 runs to 13 residues. The data stem from a study of radiotherapy plus CTLA-4 blockade in lung cancer. Turning to the study itself: Objective response was observed in about 19% of patients, and disease control in approximately 30%. General study results and limits: Early clonal dynamics of blood T cells, together with interferon-beta, were reported as the best response predictor. Clones of tumor-derived TCRs expanded in blood after radiotherapy plus ipilimumab.

Libraries were prepared by immunoSEQ multiplex PCR; TCRdb keeps only in-frame clonotypes and omits some of them. This repertoire shows about 35,000 clones, about 85% found once; its top ten account for about 5.6%. The receptor comes from a human donor with non-small cell lung cancer who had stable disease on radiotherapy plus ipilimumab. Sample: peripheral blood, taken from a patient treated with radiotherapy plus ipilimumab. V is TRBV6-5 and J is TRBJ2-7; D call uncertain. The DNA for the CDR3 is TGTGCCAGCAGTCCACTAATGACCTACGAGCAGTACTTC. This sequence encodes CASSPLMTYEQYF.